A selection of T cell receptor beta chains follows, all from one sample in a study of blood T cell repertoires in COVID-19. Libraries were prepared by immunoSEQ multiplex PCR; TCRdb keeps only in-frame clonotypes and omits some of them. The data contain about 250,000 clones, approximately 84% of them seen just once; the ten biggest clones take up 3.5% to 4.5%. Sequencing was carried out using peripheral blood. Every receptor here comes from a man aged 50-59 years with acute or convalescent COVID-19. Each CDR3 is given with its conserved first and last residue. D genes are given only for firm matches. For some rows the clone size is stated as once, few or many, or as a class when expanded; others skip it.

v_call	d_call	j_call	clone_size	cdr3_nt	cdr3_aa
TRBV5-5	TRBD2	TRBJ2-7	NA	TGTGCCAGCAGCTTGAAGGTGAGCGGGGGAAGCTCCTACGAGCAGTACTTC	CASSLKVSGGSSYEQYF
TRBV11-2	NA	TRBJ2-5	NA	TGTGCCAGCAGCTTAGATTGGGGGCTTGATGGAGAGACCCAGTACTTC	CASSLDWGLDGETQYF
TRBV30	NA	TRBJ1-6	NA	TGTGCCTGTGGCCTCTATAATTCACCCCTCCACTTT	CACGLYNSPLHF
TRBV6-5	TRBD1	TRBJ2-7	NA	TGTGCCAGCAGTCTTTTACAGGGGGCGAGATACGAGCAGTACTTC	CASSLLQGARYEQYF
TRBV18	NA	TRBJ1-1	NA	TGTGCCAGCTCACCACGAGACATAAACACTGAAGCTTTCTTT	CASSPRDINTEAFF
TRBV5-1	TRBD1	TRBJ1-1	NA	TGCGCCAGCAGCAGGGACAGGGAGAACACTGAAGCTTTCTTT	CASSRDRENTEAFF
TRBV28	TRBD2	TRBJ2-7	NA	TGTGCCAGCAGTTTTGTTAGCGGGATATCCTACGAGCAGTACTTC	CASSFVSGISYEQYF
TRBV5-1	NA	TRBJ1-1	NA	TGCGCCAGCAGCTTCTCAGGGGACGTGGAAGCTTTCTTT	CASSFSGDVEAFF
TRBV5-1	TRBD2	TRBJ2-6	NA	TGCGCCAGCAGCTTTCCGGCGGGAGGAGCCCCCTCTGGGGCCAACGTCCTGACTTTC	CASSFPAGGAPSGANVLTF
TRBV3-1/TRBV3-2	NA	TRBJ1-2	NA	TGTGCCAGCAGCCTACGTCAGGGTGGCAACTATGGCTACACCTTC	CASSLRQGGNYGYTF
TRBV3-1/TRBV3-2	NA	TRBJ2-3	few	TGTGCCAGCAGCCAAGCACAGGTCAGCACAGATACGCAGTATTTT	CASSQAQVSTDTQYF
TRBV5-1	NA	TRBJ1-2	NA	TGCGCCAGCAGCTCGACACTCCCGGGGGGCTACACCTTC	CASSSTLPGGYTF
TRBV9	TRBD2	TRBJ2-5	NA	TGTGCCAGCAGCGTAGGCAGACTAGCGGGGAACCAAGAGACCCAGTACTTC	CASSVGRLAGNQETQYF
TRBV6-5	NA	TRBJ1-2	NA	TGTGCCAGCAGTTACGAGGCCGACGGATATGGCTACACCTTC	CASSYEADGYGYTF
TRBV28	NA	TRBJ2-7	once	TGTGCCAGCAGGGAACAGAGTCAAAAGCAGTACTTC	CASREQSQKQYF
TRBV19	TRBD1	TRBJ1-2	few	TGTGCCAGTAGGGACAGGGGATATGGCTACACCTTC	CASRDRGYGYTF
TRBV10-1	TRBD1	TRBJ1-2	NA	TGCGCCAGCAGTACCGGACAGGGGTCGGATGGCTACACCTTC	CASSTGQGSDGYTF
TRBV19	TRBD1	TRBJ1-4	NA	TGTGCCAGTAGTTCCCGGGACAGAGCTGAAGAAAAACTGTTTTTT	CASSSRDRAEEKLFF
TRBV28	NA	TRBJ2-7	few	TGTGCCAGCAGTTTCCTCAGACAGCTCTACGAGCAGTACTTC	CASSFLRQLYEQYF